Each of the 32 T cell receptor beta chains below was sequenced from the same sample in a study of T cell responses to AZD1222 COVID-19 vaccine. Measured with immunoSEQ multiplex PCR; TCRdb has only the in-frame clones, and not every one. The sample contains approximately 140,000 clones, more than 75% of which appear only once. Here the sequenced sample was peripheral blood, taken on day 0 of MenACWY control vaccination. The receptors come from an adult in good health.

The chain joins TRBV11-2 to TRBJ1-6, with unresolved D. The CDR3 runs 15 residues. Trimming stripped 5 bases from V and 6 bases from J, with 14 bases between. Germline loops: CDR1 SGHAT, CDR2 FQNNGV. The CDR3 spells CASSPHGAINSPLHF. CDR3 coding DNA: TGTGCCAGCAGCCCCCACGGAGCCATTAATTCACCCCTCCACTTT.

This sequence joins TRBV5-1 and TRBJ2-1; the D call may be TRBD1 or TRBD2 (6 bases each). CDR1 is SGHRS, CDR2 YFSETQ, per germline. V was trimmed by 4 bases and J by 5 bases, leaving 16 bases between them. The CDR3 runs to 15 residues. CDR3: CASSLLPGDNNEQFF. CDR3 sequence (DNA): TGCGCCAGCAGCCTTCTTCCGGGGGACAACAATGAGCAGTTCTTC.

The chain is built from TRBV6-2 or TRBV6-3 and TRBJ2-7; D perhaps matches TRBD1 (6 bases). The V end was cut by 2 bases, the J end by 0 bases, with 8 bases between. This CDR3 spans 14 amino acids. Germline CDR1 is MNHEY and CDR2 is SVGEGT. Here the CDR3 reads CASSYGQSSYEQYV. The CDR3 nucleotides are TGTGCCAGCAGTTACGGACAGAGCTCCTACGAGCAGTACGTC.

The J gene is TRBJ2-2, the V gene TRBV4-1, with 16 bases lining up with TRBD2. This CDR3 spans 17 amino acids. The J segment lost 6 bases and the V segment lost 0 bases, leaving 1 base of the junction unmatched. In germline, CDR1 is MGHRA, CDR2 YSYEKL. The chain's CDR3 is CASSQEGTSGGAGELFF. The CDR3 DNA reads as TGCGCCAGCAGCCAAGAAGGGACTAGCGGGGGGGCCGGGGAGCTGTTTTTT.

The V and J genes are TRBV2 and TRBJ2-5; D unresolved. V shed 0 bases and J shed 4 bases, with 3 bases lying between them. This CDR3 has 12 amino acids. Germline CDR1 SNHLY, CDR2 FYNNEI. The CDR3, as DNA: TGTGCCAGCAGTGAAGCGGGAGAGACCCAGTACTTC. This translates into CASSEAGETQYF.

CDR3 bases: TGCGCCAGCAGCCGACAGAGCACTGAAGCTTTCTTT. This sequence encodes CASSRQSTEAFF. The chain carries TRBV10-2 and TRBJ1-1, with a weak D call TRBD1 (5 bases). The CDR3 runs 12 residues. Trimming left V 6 bases short and J 4 bases short, with 9 bases between. Germline V gene sequence: CDR1 WSHSY, CDR2 SAAADI.

The chain carries TRBV7-3 and TRBJ1-1, with D hard to call. This CDR3 has 14 amino acids. Trimming cost V 1 base and J 1 base, with 7 bases left between them. In germline, CDR1 is SGHTA, CDR2 FQGTGA. CDR3 DNA sequence: TGTGCCAGCAGCTTAAAACACGAGAACACTGAAGCTTTCTTT. Protein product: CASSLKHENTEAFF.

The chain is built from TRBV7-9 and TRBJ1-6; D unresolved. Germline CDR1 and CDR2: SEHNR and FQNEAQ (reference sequence). This CDR3 spans 14 amino acids. V lost 0 bases to trimming and J lost 6 bases, with 6 bases between them. The CDR3 coding sequence is TGTGCCAGCAGCTTAGCCGTCCCTAATTCACCCCTCCACTTT. It is translated as CASSLAVPNSPLHF.

V and J are TRBV19 and TRBJ1-1; a possible D gene is TRBD1 (5 bases). This CDR3 is built from 13 residues. From germline, CDR1 is LNHDA and CDR2 SQIVND (reference sequence). V lost 6 bases and J lost 8, with 16 bases in between. The CDR3: CASSRTGAGEAFF. CDR3 coding DNA: TGTGCCAGTAGCAGAACAGGTGCCGGGGAAGCTTTCTTT.

The chain is built from TRBV23-1 and TRBJ1-1; D uncertain. TRBV23-1 is sorted into the ORF group, with uncertain function. Between the trimmed V and J ends, which lost 3 bases and 7 bases, there was a span of 15 bases. This CDR3 is 14 amino acids long. The CDR3 loop is CASSQRAREYEAFF. DNA of the CDR3: TGCGCCAGCAGTCAGAGGGCCCGAGAGTATGAAGCTTTCTTT.

The rearrangement joins TRBV5-8 to TRBJ1-2; D is uncertain. This CDR3 spans 12 amino acids. Trimming pared 1 base from V and 1 base from J, leaving 2 bases between. The germline gives CDR1 SGHTS, CDR2 YDEGEE. The chain's CDR3 is CASSLNNYGYTF. In DNA, the CDR3 is TGTGCCAGCAGCTTGAATAACTATGGCTACACCTTC.

The chain is built from TRBV18 and TRBJ1-3; D is possibly TRBD1 (5 bases). Trimming cost V 1 base and J 4 bases, with 17 bases left between them. Germline CDR1 reads KGHSH; CDR2 reads LQKENI. The CDR3 length is 17 residues. CDR3: CASSPLSTQERGNTIYF. Here the CDR3 DNA reads TGTGCCAGCTCACCACTAAGTACACAGGAGCGCGGAAACACCATATATTTT.

The V and J genes are TRBV21-1 and TRBJ2-7; TRBD2 was called by the table and not checked on the DNA. TRBV21-1 corresponds to a pseudogene. The CDR3 is made up of 10 amino acids. The DNA for the CDR3 is TGTGCCAGCAATGGGACTTCCCAGTACGTC. It codes for CASNGTSQYV.

The CDR3 sequence: CASSPPGDNEQFF. Written as DNA, the CDR3 is TGTGCCAGCTCACCACCGGGAGACAATGAGCAGTTCTTC. The chain has TRBV18 and TRBJ2-1; possibly TRBD2 for D (5 bases). V lost 0 bases to trimming and J lost 5 bases, with 5 bases between them. This CDR3 is built from 13 residues. Per the germline V gene, CDR1 is KGHSH and CDR2 is LQKENI.

The gene calls are TRBV7-9 and TRBJ2-1, with 8 bases matching TRBD2. J lost 4 bases, V lost 3 bases, and 5 bases had no gene match. The CDR3 spans 15 residues. Germline lookup yields CDR1 SEHNR and CDR2 FQNEAQ (reference sequence). CDR3 in DNA: TGTGCCAGCAGCTTGGGGGGGACTAGGTACAATGAGCAGTTCTTC. It yields the protein CASSLGGTRYNEQFF.

This chain uses TRBV7-9 with TRBJ1-1; D unresolved. Germline V lookup: CDR1 SEHNR, CDR2 FQNEAQ (reference sequence). This CDR3 has 15 residues. The V end lost 5 bases, the J end lost 5 bases, and 18 bases lay between the germline ends. In DNA, the CDR3 is TGTGCCAGCAGCCCCCAGGTTTGGGTGAGGACTGAAGCTTTCTTT. Translating gives CASSPQVWVRTEAFF.

The chain recombines TRBV12-3 or TRBV12-4 with TRBJ1-2; 7 bases are shared with TRBD1. J gave up 7 bases and V 6 bases, and 8 bases lay outside the gene matches. The CDR3 has 13 residues. The CDR3 sequence is CASSPGRGGGYTF. CDR3 DNA: TGTGCCAGCAGCCCCGGCAGGGGGGGTGGCTACACCTTC.

The genes are TRBV18 and TRBJ1-1, with D perhaps matching TRBD1 (6 bases). Between the trimmed V and J ends, which lost 0 bases and 1 base, there was a span of 21 bases. Germline lookup yields CDR1 KGHSH and CDR2 LQKENI. CDR3 length equals 19 residues. Here the CDR3 DNA reads TGTGCCAGCTCACCACCGACGGGGATGCAGGGGCCTCGGAACACTGAAGCTTTCTTT. As protein: CASSPPTGMQGPRNTEAFF.

The V gene is TRBV9, the J gene TRBJ1-1, with D unresolved. The V gene lost 2 bases and the J gene lost 0 bases, with 5 bases spanning the gap. The CDR3 sequence is 13 residues long. Germline CDR1 reads SGDLS; CDR2 reads YYNGEE. The CDR3 sequence: CASSVILNTEAFF. CDR3 DNA sequence: TGTGCCAGCAGCGTGATCCTGAACACTGAAGCTTTCTTT.

The chain joins TRBV18 to TRBJ2-1; 8 bases fit TRBD2. CDR3 length: 15 amino acids. V lost 6 bases, J lost 0 bases, and 4 bases stayed unmatched. CDR1 is KGHSH, CDR2 LQKENI, per germline. DNA of the CDR3: TGTGCCAGCTCGGCGAGCGGGGGCTCCTACAATGAGCAGTTCTTC. This codes for CASSASGGSYNEQFF.

This chain uses TRBV6-5 with TRBJ2-5; D could derive from TRBD1 or TRBD2 (5 bases each). CDR1 MNHEY and CDR2 SVGAGI come from the germline V gene. V was cut by 4 bases and J by 2 bases, with 14 bases left in between. The CDR3 has 15 amino acids. This chain's CDR3 is CASSLVWGTQETQYF. Here the CDR3 DNA reads TGTGCCAGCAGTTTGGTTTGGGGGACGCAAGAGACCCAGTACTTC.

The rearrangement uses TRBV5-1 and TRBJ2-5; D not certain. The germline V gene has CDR1 SGHRS and CDR2 YFSETQ. V was trimmed by 5 bases and J by 5 bases, leaving 16 bases between them. The CDR3 consists of 14 residues. The CDR3 nucleotides read TGCGCCAGCAGTCGGTACGCGGAGTGGGAGACCCAGTACTTC. This encodes CASSRYAEWETQYF. Together with reference TRBV5-1 and TRBJ2-5, the CDR3 gives the full variable domain: KAGVTQTPRYLIKTRGQQVTLSCSPISGHRSVSWYQQTPGQGLQFLFEYFSETQRNKGNFPGRFSGRQFSNSRSEMNVSTLELGDSALYLCASSRYAEWETQYFGPGTRLLVL.

The chain combines TRBV7-9 with TRBJ2-1; D might be TRBD1 or TRBD2, each matching 5 bases. Trimming removed 5 bases at V and 9 bases at J, with 17 bases between. This CDR3 spans 14 amino acids. Germline V lookup: CDR1 SEHNR, CDR2 FQNEAQ (reference sequence). In DNA form, the CDR3 reads TGTGCCAGCAGCCCAACGGGACCCCTCACTGAGCAGTTCTTC. Translating gives CASSPTGPLTEQFF.

This chain connects TRBV5-6 to TRBJ2-5, with a possible D match to TRBD1 (6 bases). The CDR3 contains 14 residues. Between the trimmed V and J ends, which lost 2 bases and 5 bases, there was a span of 13 bases. Germline loops: CDR1 SGHDT, CDR2 YYEEEE. The CDR3: CASSFGQGIETQYF. For the CDR3, the DNA is TGTGCCAGCAGCTTTGGGCAGGGGATTGAGACCCAGTACTTC.

The genes are TRBV6-5 and TRBJ1-6; D might be TRBD1 (5 bases). CDR1 and CDR2 (germline): MNHEY, SVGAGI. The CDR3 contains 16 residues. Trimming removed 3 bases from V and 7 bases from J, with 16 bases in between. The CDR3: CASSYRGFVGNSPLHF. CDR3 DNA sequence: TGTGCCAGCAGTTATCGGGGGTTCGTCGGAAATTCACCCCTCCACTTT.

This chain links TRBV21-1 with TRBJ1-2; the D call in the table, TRBD1, was not verified against the DNA. TRBV21-1 is described as a pseudogene. The CDR3 is 14 amino acids. CDR3 DNA sequence: TGTGCCAGCAGCAAAGGGGTCAGGATTTATGGCTACACCTTC. This gives the protein CASSKGVRIYGYTF.

About this clone itself: This same CDR3 is encoded by further DNA sequences in the sample. The chain combines TRBV5-4 with TRBJ2-1; TRBD2 matches at 10 bases. Germline V gene sequence: CDR1 SGHNT, CDR2 YYREEE (reference sequence). V was clipped by 7 bases and J by 2 bases; unmatched bases: 9. The CDR3 is 16 amino acids. As DNA, the CDR3 is TGTGCCAGCTCTCGGGGAAGCGGGGGGGCCTACAATGAGCAGTTCTTC. It translates to CASSRGSGGAYNEQFF.

The chain recombines TRBV19 with TRBJ1-6; 8 bases agree with TRBD1. Germline loops: CDR1 LNHDA, CDR2 SQIVND (reference sequence). Trimming at V came to 5 bases and at J to 6 bases, leaving 6 bases not matched to a gene. The CDR3 sequence is 15 residues long. The CDR3 here is CASSPWDRPNSPLHF. CDR3 sequence (DNA): TGTGCCAGTAGTCCATGGGACAGGCCTAATTCACCCCTCCACTTT.

This sequence joins TRBV6-5 and TRBJ1-4; perhaps TRBD1 as D (5 bases). CDR3 size: 13 residues. Trimming left V 7 bases short and J 3 bases short, with 9 bases between. Germline V CDR1 and CDR2: MNHEY, SVGAGI. CDR3 amino acids: CASKRGANEKLFF. DNA of the CDR3: TGTGCCAGCAAGCGGGGGGCTAATGAAAAACTGTTTTTT.

Only one count was recorded for this clone. This chain connects TRBV6-5 to TRBJ2-6, with TRBD1 identical over 7 bases. Germline-derived CDR1 and CDR2 are MNHEY and SVGAGI. The CDR3 consists of 15 residues. J was trimmed by 2 bases and V by 5 bases; bases with no gene match: 3. The CDR3 here is CASSRQGAGANVLTF. CDR3 nucleotides: TGTGCCAGCAGTCGTCAGGGGGCTGGGGCCAACGTCCTGACTTTC.

Concerning this clone: Different DNA sequences within this sample yield the same CDR3. CDR3 protein: CASSQDPGYGYTF. The CDR3 DNA reads TGCGCCAGCAGCCAAGATCCGGGGTATGGCTACACCTTC. This rearrangement joins TRBV4-1 to TRBJ1-2; no clear D. The germline V gene has CDR1 MGHRA and CDR2 YSYEKL. The CDR3 consists of 13 residues. V dropped 0 bases and J dropped 5 bases, with 7 bases sitting between them.

In this sample, this clone turned up once. The chain combines TRBV18 with TRBJ1-2; 8 bases match TRBD1. V lost 4 bases and J lost 2; bases outside the gene matches: 9. Germline V CDR1 and CDR2: KGHSH, LQKENI. The CDR3 totals 16 residues. As DNA, the CDR3 is TGTGCCAGCTCACGTTCGAGACAGGGGATCAACTATGGCTACACCTTC. Translating gives CASSRSRQGINYGYTF.